This T cell receptor beta chain was sequenced in a study of T cell changes during pregnancy in multiple sclerosis (dated by TCRdb to the late 2010s). For context, the study as a whole: In women with multiple sclerosis, the researchers looked at how the T cell repertoire shifted as pregnancy progressed.

Library method: the immunoSEQ multiplex PCR assay. TCRdb carries this immuneACCESS record with in-frame sequences only. Its versions omit some clonotypes, under half of them owing to an unresolved V gene in the studies checked, with the rest unexplained. A total of around 28,000 clones appear in this sample, around 90% of them only once. The top ten constitute roughly 0.6% of the sample. Comments on this clone: This clone's antigen is unknown. One end of the junction is discordant with germline, which a read error may explain.

CDR1 and CDR2 were assigned from the germline V gene (reference sequence) as SEHNR and FQNEAQ. The CDR3 covers 13 residues, taking in both the cysteine and the phenylalanine. The read is trimmed to its CDR3 DNA, 39 bases read in frame from base 1. The rearranged segments are TRBV7-9 and TRBJ1-1, and TRBD1 matches 10 of the central bases. The TCR originated in a female donor in good health, enrolled as a control in a pregnancy study. The source was CD4+ T cells from peripheral blood mononuclear cells, collected in the first trimester of pregnancy. At the DNA level, the sequence is TGTGCCAGCAGCTGGAGGGACAGGGGTGTATACAGCTTT. This gives the protein CASSWRDRGVYSF.